This TCR beta chain emerged from a study of early T cells in non-severe SARS-CoV-2 infection. Each CDR3 protein gets one entry after TCRdb re-called the 5' RACE reads with MiXCR. The data show about 25,000 distinct CDR3 sequences, nearly 5% seen once. Study-level findings and limits: Lookups in VDJdb leaned toward anti-spike CD8 responses and missed private and CD4 specificities.

This clonotype was picked up many times. Its specificity is unknown. The V end lost 5 bases, the J end lost 0 bases, and 11 bases lay between the germline ends. This CDR3 is 14 amino acids long. The germline V gene encodes CDR1 SQVTM and CDR2 ANQGSEA. The V and J genes are TRBV29-1 and TRBJ2-4, with D possibly being TRBD2 (5 bases). The sample consisted of whole blood. This sequence was found in an adult who was a healthcare worker with PCR-confirmed SARS-CoV-2 infection or an uninfected control (not recorded which). Written as DNA, the CDR3 is TGCAGCGTTCTATCCGGGATAGCCAAAAACATTCAGTACTTC. As protein: CSVLSGIAKNIQYF.